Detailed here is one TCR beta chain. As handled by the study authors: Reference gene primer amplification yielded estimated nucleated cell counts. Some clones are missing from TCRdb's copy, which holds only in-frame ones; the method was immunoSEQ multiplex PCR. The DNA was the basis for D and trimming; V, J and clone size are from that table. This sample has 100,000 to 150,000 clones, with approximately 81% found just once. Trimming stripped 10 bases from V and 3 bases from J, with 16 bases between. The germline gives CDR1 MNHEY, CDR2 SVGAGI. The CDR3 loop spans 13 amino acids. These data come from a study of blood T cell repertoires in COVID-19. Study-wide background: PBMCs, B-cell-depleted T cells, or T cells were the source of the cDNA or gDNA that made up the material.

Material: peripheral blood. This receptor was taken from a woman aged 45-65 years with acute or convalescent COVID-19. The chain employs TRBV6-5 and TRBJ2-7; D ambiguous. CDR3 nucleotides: TGTGCCACCCAGACACTTAAAAACTACGAGCAGTACTTC. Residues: CATQTLKNYEQYF.